The sequence of this T cell receptor (beta chain) was determined in a study of blood T cell repertoires in COVID-19. Overall study: There were acute and convalescent COVID-19 samples, and they came from the United States, Italy and Spain. T cells, B-cell-depleted T cells, or PBMCs provided the cDNA or gDNA that served as material.

In the original workflow: From reference gene primer amplification, estimates of nucleated cell counts were derived. Generated by immunoSEQ multiplex PCR, the TCRdb table keeps only in-frame clones and is missing some. Clone size and V and J calls were adopted from that table, with D and trimming inferred from the DNA. Of about 370,000 clones in the sample, roughly 90% were seen once. The V end was cut by 3 bases, the J end by 5 bases, with 26 bases between. The CDR3 consists of 18 residues. Germline values: CDR1 SGDLS, CDR2 YYNGEE. This clonotype was sampled from a man aged 18 to 29 with active or convalescent COVID-19. The chain joins TRBV9 to TRBJ2-5; D possibly corresponds to TRBD2 (7 bases). What was sequenced was peripheral blood. The CDR3 reads CASSESPSAGAWEETQYF. The CDR3, as DNA: TGTGCCAGCAGCGAGTCACCTTCTGCGGGGGCCTGGGAGGAGACCCAGTACTTC.